This T cell receptor beta chain was documented in a study of OX40 agonist ivuxolimab in advanced cancers. Study context: Patients assigned to dose escalation were diagnosed with hepatocellular carcinoma, melanoma, renal cell or head and neck cancer. Patients achieving partial responses numbered three: one hepatocellular carcinoma case and two cutaneous melanoma cases.

Remarks on this clone: Its antigen is still unknown.

The CDR3 extends over 17 amino acids. The germline V gene encodes CDR1 SEHNR and CDR2 FQNEAQ (reference sequence). V lost 1 base, J lost 1 base, and 16 bases lay in between. Study outcomes and limitations: Among some nonresponders, normalized T-cell clonal expansion was also low.

Autoimmune disease history or systemic immunosuppression was exclusionary. Repertoires were generated with immunoSEQ multiplex PCR, while TCRdb's copy carries only in-frame clones and drops some. This table holds approximately 82,000 clones, roughly 92% found once. This sequence was found in an adult with an advanced solid tumor such as melanoma, head and neck, liver or kidney cancer. The chain carries TRBV7-9 and TRBJ2-5, with D perhaps TRBD2 (5 bases). The specimen was CD4+ or CD8+ T cells sorted from blood, collected in a trial of the OX40 agonist ivuxolimab. The CDR3 DNA is TGTGCCAGCAGCTTAGAGGCCAGCGGAGTTCTCCAAGAGACCCAGTACTTC. It yields the protein CASSLEASGVLQETQYF.